Presented here are 26 T cell receptor beta chains from one specimen sequenced in a study of T cell repertoires in cytomegalovirus infection. TCRdb reanalysed the reads using MiXCR and keeps one entry per CDR3 protein. The sample has about 740,000 distinct CDR3 sequences; about 40% are singletons. The sequenced material came from PBMCs. Receptor source: a human donor in good health (CMV status not recorded). Some clones in this sample may be carry-over from other donors' samples.

The rearrangement joins TRBV6-5 to TRBJ1-2; D may be TRBD1 (5 bases). V dropped 7 bases and J dropped 4 bases, with 16 bases sitting between them. There are 14 residues in the CDR3. Germline values: CDR1 MNHEY, CDR2 SVGAGI. The CDR3 nucleotides read TGTGCCAGCAAACTACAGGATCGTGTCTATGGCTACACCTTC. Its protein product is CASKLQDRVYGYTF.

This chain joins TRBV9 and TRBJ2-1, with TRBD2 as a possible D gene (5 bases). Per the germline V gene, CDR1 is SGDLS and CDR2 is YYNGEE. The CDR3 is 16 amino acids. V was shortened by 0 bases and J by 8 bases, with 18 bases between the two germline ends. CDR3 loop: CASSVVGGQRPDEQFF. CDR3 in DNA: TGTGCCAGCAGCGTAGTCGGAGGCCAGCGACCGGATGAGCAGTTCTTC.

The gene calls are TRBV4-1 and TRBJ2-3; D is possibly TRBD1 (6 bases). Deletions cut 1 base from V and 4 bases from J, with 12 bases between. Germline values: CDR1 MGHRA, CDR2 YSYEKL. The CDR3 totals 15 residues. The CDR3 DNA sequence: TGCGCCAGCAGCCAAGTGAACAGGGATTCAGATACGCAGTATTTT. It codes for CASSQVNRDSDTQYF.

This clonotype turned up a few times. The V and J genes are TRBV10-3 and TRBJ1-3, with D uncertain. The germline CDR1 and CDR2 sequences are ENHRY and SYGVKD. The CDR3 is 11 amino acids. Trimming took 3 bases from V and 5 from J, leaving 2 bases between them. The DNA for the CDR3 is TGTGCCATCAGTGAACGAAACACCATATATTTT. It specifies CAISERNTIYF.

With respect to this clonotype: A clone one base away is much larger, so this may be a read error. This sequence joins TRBV7-2 and TRBJ2-7; TRBD2 aligns across 12 bases. CDR1 and CDR2 (germline): SGHTA, FQGNSA. This CDR3 spans 15 amino acids. CDR3 region: CASSLRLAGASEHYF. The CDR3 DNA reads as TGTGCCAGCAGCCTTCGACTAGCGGGGGCTTCCGAGCATTACTTC.

The V gene is TRBV5-5, the J gene TRBJ2-2; 11 bases align to TRBD2. Trimming removed 2 bases from V and 1 base from J; junction bases left unmatched: 1. CDR1 is SGHKS, CDR2 YYEKEE, per germline (reference sequence). The CDR3 loop spans 16 amino acids. CDR3 sequence: CASSFLAGGNTGELFF. CDR3 nucleotides: TGTGCCAGCAGCTTCCTAGCGGGAGGGAACACCGGGGAGCTGTTTTTT.

This clonotype was detected ten times or more. J is TRBJ1-2 and V is TRBV7-8; D might be TRBD1 (6 bases). Per the germline V gene, CDR1 is SGHVS and CDR2 is FQNEAQ. CDR3 length: 15 residues. The V end lost 5 bases, the J end lost 4 bases, and 17 bases lay between the germline ends. This CDR3 reads CASSLPGDGGYGYTF. CDR3 sequence (DNA): TGTGCCAGCAGCCTTCCAGGGGATGGCGGCTATGGCTACACCTTC.

This clonotype was observed once. This chain uses TRBV4-1 with TRBJ2-5, with D possibly being TRBD2 (5 bases). Trimming took off 0 bases at V and 3 bases at J, with 8 bases between the two ends. This CDR3 comprises 14 residues. Germline V gives CDR1 MGHRA, CDR2 YSYEKL. CDR3 in DNA: TGCGCCAGCAGCCAAGATGGGAGAGAAGAGACCCAGTACTTC. Translating gives CASSQDGREETQYF.

The V and J genes are TRBV20-1 and TRBJ2-6, with a tentative D call TRBD1 (5 bases). CDR1 and CDR2 (germline): DFQATT, SNEGSKA (reference sequence). V was shortened by 2 bases and J by 0 bases, with 17 bases between the two germline ends. The CDR3 length is 18 residues. CDR3 in DNA: TGCAGTGCTAGAATTCAGGGTTTAAAGTACTCTGGGGCCAACGTCCTGACTTTC. This translates into CSARIQGLKYSGANVLTF.

A few counts support this clonotype. The chain links TRBV19 to TRBJ2-4; 7 nucleotides agree with TRBD1. The CDR3 is 17 residues long. V lost 5 bases and J lost 0; bases outside the gene matches: 10. Germline V gene lookup returns CDR1 LNHDA and CDR2 SQIVND (reference sequence). CDR3 region: CASSPIRQGQAKNIQYF. As DNA, the CDR3 is TGTGCCAGTAGTCCGATCCGACAGGGCCAAGCCAAAAACATTCAGTACTTC.

This chain links TRBV12-3 or TRBV12-4 with TRBJ1-1; D uncertain. The ends were cut back, 7 bases at V and 4 bases at J, with 22 bases in the middle. This CDR3 is built from 16 residues. CDR3: CASIRPVDNWGTEAFF. Here the CDR3 DNA reads TGTGCCAGCATTCGCCCAGTCGACAATTGGGGCACTGAAGCTTTCTTT.

Remarks on this clonotype: Because it lacks the conserved phenylalanine or tryptophan at the end, this CDR3 is likely a read error. The chain recombines TRBV7-3 with TRBJ2-1, with D possibly being TRBD2 (6 bases). The length of the CDR3 is 16 residues. The germline V and J ends were trimmed by 0 bases and 9 bases, with 18 bases remaining between them. Germline loops: CDR1 SGHTA, CDR2 FQGTGA. DNA of the CDR3: TGTGCCAGCAGCTTAACTCCTGGGGGACTGGTCTTTGAGCAGTTCTTA. As protein: CASSLTPGGLVFEQFL.

This clonotype was counted many times. The rearrangement links TRBV6-2 or TRBV6-3 to TRBJ2-5; TRBD2 might be the D (5 bases). The V gene's germline CDR1 is MNHEY and CDR2 SVGEGT. V shed 6 bases and J shed 5 bases, with 13 bases lying between them. This CDR3 has 13 residues. In DNA, the CDR3 is TGTGCCAGCAGCAACACGCGAGGGGAGACCCAGTACTTC. Its translation: CASSNTRGETQYF.

The chain couples TRBV7-6 to TRBJ2-7, with D perhaps matching TRBD2 (6 bases). The CDR3 spans 15 residues. CDR1 and CDR2 from the germline V gene are SGHVS and FNYEAQ. The ends were cut back, 5 bases at V and 3 bases at J, with 17 bases in the middle. The CDR3 nucleotides read TGTGCCAGCAGCCCCGGGGGAATAGGGAACTACGAGCAGTACTTC. Translated: CASSPGGIGNYEQYF. Together with reference TRBV7-6 and TRBJ2-7, the CDR3 gives the full variable domain: GAGVSQSPRYKVTKRGQDVALRCDPISGHVSLYWYRQALGQGPEFLTYFNYEAQQDKSGLPNDRFSAERPEGSISTLTIQRTEQRDSAMYRCASSPGGIGNYEQYFGPGTRLTVT.

The gene calls are TRBV7-2 and TRBJ2-5, with 10 nucleotides matching TRBD1. CDR1 is SGHTA and CDR2 is FQGNSA in the germline V gene. V gave up 3 bases and J gave up 1 base; unmatched junction bases: 5. The length of the CDR3 is 16 residues. This CDR3 reads CASSFPGQGTQETQYF. CDR3 in DNA: TGTGCCAGCAGCTTCCCGGGACAGGGGACCCAAGAGACCCAGTACTTC.

V and J are TRBV19 and TRBJ2-4; TRBD2 matches at 7 bases. CDR1 is LNHDA and CDR2 is SQIVND in the germline V gene (reference sequence). V dropped 6 bases and J dropped 4; count of bases not matched to a gene: 18. The CDR3 has 18 residues. The CDR3, as DNA: TGTGCCAGTAGCATTGACGAAAGCGGGGATGTAGGAAAAAACATTCAGTACTTC. This translates into CASSIDESGDVGKNIQYF.

CDR3 bases: TGTGCCAGCAGCGGGGGACCGAAGAACACTGAAGCTTTCTTT. It yields the protein CASSGGPKNTEAFF. The chain joins TRBV7-3 to TRBJ1-1; perhaps TRBD1 as D (5 bases). CDR1 SGHTA and CDR2 FQGTGA come from the germline V gene. There are 14 residues in the CDR3. V dropped 5 bases and J dropped 1 base, with 11 bases sitting between them.

In regard to this clonotype: A read error may be the cause here, since a much bigger clone is one base away. The chain links TRBV7-2 to TRBJ1-1, with 8 nucleotides matching TRBD1. CDR3 length: 15 amino acids. Germline V CDR1 and CDR2: SGHTA, FQGNSA. Here the CDR3 DNA reads TGTGCCAGCAGTACGGACAGGGCAGAGGTGGCTGAAGATTTCTTT. Encoded protein: CASSTDRAEVAEDFF.

This clonotype was recorded at least ten times. The chain is built from TRBV7-2 and TRBJ1-1, with D maybe TRBD1 (6 bases). The CDR3 contains 15 residues. Germline values: CDR1 SGHTA, CDR2 FQGNSA. The ends were cut back, 5 bases at V and 1 base at J, with 14 bases in the middle. CDR3 coding DNA: TGTGCCAGCAGCCTACTCGGGACAAAGAACACTGAAGCTTTCTTT. Protein sequence: CASSLLGTKNTEAFF.

This clonotype was observed a few times. The rearrangement uses TRBV7-9 and TRBJ2-1; TRBD2 might be the D (5 bases). V lost 2 bases and J lost 5, with 13 bases in between. The germline V gene encodes CDR1 SEHNR and CDR2 FQNEAQ (reference sequence). CDR3 length: 15 amino acids. The CDR3: CASSLHPNGDNEQFF. The CDR3 DNA follows: TGTGCCAGCAGCTTACACCCGAACGGGGACAATGAGCAGTTCTTC. Looking up the rest from reference TRBV7-9 and TRBJ2-1 gives the full variable domain: DTGVSQNPRHKITKRGQNVTFRCDPISEHNRLYWYRQTLGQGPEFLTYFQNEAQLEKSRLLSDRFSAERPKGSFSTLEIQRTEQGDSAMYLCASSLHPNGDNEQFFGPGTRLTVL.

This clonotype came up once. The chain employs TRBV6-5 and TRBJ2-3; D is unclear. Per germline, CDR1 MNHEY and CDR2 SVGAGI. Trimming removed 0 bases at V and 0 bases at J, with 10 bases between. The CDR3 has 16 amino acids. In DNA form, the CDR3 reads TGTGCCAGCAGTTACTCACGGGTAACTAGCACAGATACGCAGTATTTT. It specifies CASSYSRVTSTDTQYF.

The V call is TRBV6-6, the J call TRBJ2-7; 10 bases are a match to TRBD1. Looked up from germline, CDR1 is MNHNY and CDR2 is SVGAGI (reference sequence). V lost 5 bases, J lost 6 bases, and 7 bases stayed unmatched. The CDR3 extends over 14 amino acids. The CDR3 bases are TGTGCCAGCAGTAGACAGGGGGCTCCCCTCGAGCAGTACTTC. It translates to CASSRQGAPLEQYF.

As to this clonotype: A much larger clone differs by one base, so this may be a read error. The chain uses TRBV7-2 and TRBJ2-7; D remains ambiguous. The CDR3 runs to 13 residues. The V gene lost 4 bases and the J gene lost 2 bases, with 9 bases spanning the gap. The germline gives CDR1 SGHTA, CDR2 FQGNSA. DNA of the CDR3: TGTGCCAGCAGCTCAAAAGTACCCTACGAGCAGTACTTC. Translation: CASSSKVPYEQYF. The full variable domain, in which reference TRBV7-2 and TRBJ2-7 provide the parts outside the CDR3, is GAGVSQSPSNKVTEKGKDVELRCDPISGHTALYWYRQSLGQGLEFLIYFQGNSAPDKSGLPSDRFSAERTGGSVSTLTIQRTQQEDSAVYLCASSSKVPYEQYFGPGTRLTVT.

This sequence joins TRBV11-1 and TRBJ2-1; tentatively, D is TRBD2 (6 bases). There are 15 residues in the CDR3. Per germline, CDR1 SGHAT and CDR2 FQDESV (reference sequence). Between the trimmed V and J ends, which lost 7 bases and 4 bases, there was a span of 17 bases. The DNA of the CDR3 is TGTGCCAGCACCCCCCGGGGACTCGCTTACAATGAGCAGTTCTTC. It specifies CASTPRGLAYNEQFF.

The chain links TRBV28 to TRBJ2-7; TRBD1 might be the D (5 bases). The V gene lost 6 bases and the J gene lost 6 bases, with 12 bases spanning the gap. Germline V gives CDR1 MDHEN, CDR2 SYDVKM. CDR3 size: 12 residues. This chain's CDR3 is CASSAQVAEQYF. The CDR3, as DNA: TGTGCCAGCAGCGCACAGGTTGCCGAGCAGTACTTC.

This clonotype turned up a few times. The genes are TRBV6-1 and TRBJ1-4; 8 bases map to TRBD1. The CDR3 sequence is 15 residues long. CDR1 is MNHNS and CDR2 is SASEGT in the germline V gene. J gave up 0 bases and V 6 bases, and 3 bases lay outside the gene matches. The CDR3 loop reads CASRVTGATNEKLFF. The CDR3 DNA reads as TGTGCCAGCAGAGTGACAGGGGCAACTAATGAAAAACTGTTTTTT.